This T cell receptor (beta chain) was identified during a study of cytomegalovirus exposure and HLA in healthy donors (dated by TCRdb to 2016 to 2017). Notes on the research overall: In an earlier analysis of 450 to 750 of the donors, around 290 Gb of sequence data and approximately 100 million unique TCR beta sequences from roughly 200 million T cells were reported. An early release covering approximately 600 HLA-typed donors comprised approximately 300 gigabases of sequencing data and some 79 million unique TCR sequences. The study aimed to test whether signatures of past pathogen exposure could be identified by cataloging public T cell receptors. On average, approximately 250,000 unique TCR beta nucleotide sequences were sequenced per donor among 398 genotyped donors of the cohort, with roughly 18% of those sequences being non-productive. The T cell repertoires of 670 or so subjects were profiled by immunosequencing and related to cytomegalovirus serostatus. Rather than drawing on any new phenotypic data, the later analysis identified candidate immune exposures from TCR beta sequences and the way those sequences occurred across donors. Donor age, sex, ethnicity and CMV serostatus were compiled alongside the repertoire data. In an earlier analysis of roughly 600 of the donors, high-throughput TCR beta sequencing was used to judge whether each TCR beta V gene segment behaved as functional or pseudogenic. All discovery cohort repertoires had been generated using a single sequencing platform. The genetic ancestry cluster associated with self-reported Caucasian donors included 81% of the 398 genotyped donors. Genome-wide SNP genotypes for about 55% of the 666 donors were used in a later genetic analysis, which treated that subset as a discovery cohort. High-throughput TCR immunosequencing, statistical association of individual TCRs with disease status, and machine learning were combined to predict cytomegalovirus infection status. The number of donors typed differed by locus, with 629-630 for A, B, C, DRB1 and DQB1, around 560 for DQA1, over 600 for DPA1, and about 450 for DPB1. HLA typing covered class I and class II loci at four-digit resolution. In a later analysis, previously published TCR beta repertoires from about 670 donors were re-analyzed and high-resolution HLA genotyping was added so that TCR occurrence patterns could be studied. Besides the first cohort of around 670 subjects, a separate validation cohort made up of 90 to 150 different subjects was used. Four to six DR-DQ haplotypes were handled as single units for association and clustering, since linkage in the cohort was strong.

Broad study findings and their caveats: Sequencing depth was assumed to be roughly uniform across donors in the presence/absence analyses, though that assumption may not hold. Because counts were too low, roughly 18 rarely observed V segments, including chromosome 9 orphons, were left out of the earlier analysis of approximately 500 of the donors. The classifier was reported to diagnose cytomegalovirus status with high specificity and sensitivity in both the original cohort and the validation cohort. The 87-base-pair reads could not distinguish some IMGT-functional V segments, including TRBV6-2 and TRBV6-3, so those segments were excluded. Compared with equally common non-associated chains, HLA-associated TCR beta chains in a later analysis were more clonally expanded and had lower generation probabilities. Most TCR sequences were observed very rarely across donors, whereas some public TCRs were present in many individuals. The study listed 150 to 200 TCR beta chains as associated with cytomegalovirus. In vitro tests confirmed that three of the cytomegalovirus-associated TCR beta chains recognize cytomegalovirus antigens. An association between a missense DCLRE1C variant and V-gene and J-gene trimming of TCR beta chains was found in a later genetic analysis and replicated in an independent cohort. When HLA alleles, especially DR and DQ, strongly co-occurred, TCR associations were difficult to assign to individual alleles. Most CMV-associated TCR beta chains appeared to be HLA-restricted in a later analysis, and the HLA associations seemed to be driven largely by CMV exposure. For the cohort, immune exposure information was limited to CMV serostatus. A further reported finding was that TCR beta sequences accurately predicted the HLA-A and HLA-B alleles for most subjects in the first cohort. Only TCR beta chains were sequenced in this cohort, and the absence of alpha or paired-chain data limited detectable features. The sequencing pipeline was judged likely to have produced a cluster of highly shared sequence variants as a technical artifact. In a later analysis, TCR association rates were found to vary across HLA loci, with the most associated TCRs seen for DRB1 alleles and the fewest for HLA-C alleles. It was suggested by the authors that the approach could potentially be generalized to other disease states and immunological phenotypes. In a later analysis, over 15,000 TCR beta sequences were associated with specific HLA alleles at a false discovery rate of 0.05. According to a later analysis, parvovirus B19, influenza, CMV and Epstein-Barr virus appeared linked to several top co-occurrence clusters. A later genetic analysis reported fewer N-insertions in productive TCRs among donors in an Asian-associated ancestry cluster than the roughly 700-donor mean. HLA typing was unavailable for some donors at each locus, so association tests used only the typed subset. Broadly in line with IMGT annotations, most TCR beta V segments showed up in productive rearrangements about 87% or about 30% of the time in an earlier analysis of about 500 of the donors. Linkage disequilibrium might explain the correlated functional status among segregating V segments, but an unknown experimental factor could not be ruled out.

The cohort consisted of hundreds of healthy bone marrow donors. At the time of sampling, all cohort members were nominally healthy, though unrecorded immune exposures were likely present. The donor was CMV seronegative and belonged to the group of over 300 seronegative cohort members. A peripheral blood sample was collected from each donor, and TCR beta sequencing was performed on peripheral blood mononuclear cells. The Qiagen DNeasy Blood Extraction Kit was used to extract genomic DNA from the blood cell samples. As for this clone: Its antigen remains undetermined. No much larger clone exists at a distance of one base, and base qualities are not known. The same CDR3 also results from other DNA sequences found in this sample.

Library prep was done by the immunoSEQ multiplex PCR assay. The multiplex PCR relied on a mix of 60 forward primers for TCR Vbeta segments and 13 reverse primers for TCR Jbeta segments. The CDR3 region of rearranged TCR beta genes was amplified from genomic DNA by a multiplex PCR assay. The Illumina HiSeq System was used to sequence the amplified TCR beta libraries as 87-base-pair reads. Regarding the original processing steps: A later analysis tallied 75 million to 85 million unique TCR beta chains across the 666 repertoires, and around 12 million of those chains were shared by two or more donors. Raw reads were error-corrected and collapsed into unique sequences by a nearest-neighbor algorithm in which closely related sequences were merged to remove PCR and sequencing errors. Alignment of CDR3 sequences to IMGT reference sequences was used to assign V, D and J gene segments. For a sequence to be retained, at least a six-nucleotide match to both a V gene segment and a J gene segment was required. A rearrangement counted as productive if the CDR3 had no stop codons and remained in frame with V and J, and every other rearrangement counted as non-productive. Following IMGT convention, CDR3 was defined as the stretch from the second conserved V-encoded cysteine up to the conserved J-encoded phenylalanine. In an earlier analysis of more than 550 of the donors, sequences lacking an unambiguous match to a single V gene segment were excluded. An earlier analysis of a few hundred of the donors called V segments functional above 56.7% productive rearrangements and segregating when the between-donor standard deviation exceeded 5%. A statistical classification framework was built for diagnosing cytomegalovirus status from the catalog of TCR beta chain sequences. A later analysis assigned V and J genes by comparing TCR nucleotide sequences with IMGT/GENE-DB human TR gene sequences. In a later analysis, CDR3 sequences and most-parsimonious VDJ recombination scenarios were assigned using the TCRdist pipeline. A later analysis defined each TCR beta chain by its CDR3 amino acid sequence plus V-gene family, and excluded reads lacking a unique V-gene family. As a way to deal with suspected cross-contamination and a sequencing artifact, a later analysis dropped hundreds of nucleotide sequences that were highly shared and had low generation probability. In a later analysis, a clonal expansion index was calculated for each public chain from normalized within-repertoire ranks of inferred template counts. In a later analysis, generation probabilities were computed with a VDJ recombination model fitted to out-of-frame rearrangements, and the resulting probabilities were checked against IGoR. A later analysis scored TCR-TCR, TCR-HLA and TCR-CMV co-occurrence with hypergeometric tests, applying a repertoire-size bias correction to TCR pairs. False discovery rates were estimated in a later analysis by permuting HLA or CMV assignments 20 times. A later analysis grouped co-occurring TCRs with DBSCAN, adding TCRdist sequence similarity when clustering within HLA-allele-positive subsets. Co-occurrence clustering excluded repertoires with fewer than 30,000 or more than 120,000 public chains, plus five with anomalous nucleotide sharing. TCRdb holds this immuneACCESS table with in-frame rearrangements only. Some clones are missing; in checked studies, unresolved V genes explain under half, and the rest has no known cause. D and trimming were read from the DNA, whereas the V and J calls and clone size are those reported in that table. The sample data list 200,000 to 250,000 clones, and over 65% of these were observed just once. The ten largest clones represent over 0.55% of the sample.

The CDR3, cysteine through phenylalanine, is 11 amino acids long. The sequence is cut down to CDR3 DNA, 33 bases in frame from base 1. V and J are truncated by 5 bases and 4 bases respectively, leaving an intervening sequence of 6 bases. The germline V gene (reference sequence) provides CDR1 SEHNR and CDR2 FQNEAQ. Recombination connected TRBV7-9 to TRBJ2-7; the D gene assignment is ambiguous. Material for sequencing was PBMCs. The clonotype was recovered from a man aged 18 to 29 in good health and CMV-seronegative. For the CDR3, the sequence is CASSRSYEQYF. The nucleotides read TGTGCCAGCAGCCGGAGTTACGAGCAGTACTTC.